Below are 29 T cell receptor beta chains sequenced from a single sample in a study of cytomegalovirus exposure and HLA in healthy donors. 60 Vbeta and 13 Jbeta primers were used in PCR. TCRdb's copy holds only in-frame clones and misses some; the assay was immunoSEQ multiplex PCR. The data show roughly 150,000 clones, nearly 80% seen once. Sample: PBMCs. Source of these receptors: a woman between 25 and 40 years old in good health and CMV-seronegative.

The rearrangement uses TRBV5-6 and TRBJ1-2, with 7 bases matching TRBD1. The CDR3 spans 18 residues. Trimming removed 5 bases from V and 4 bases from J; junction bases left unmatched: 20. Per the germline V gene, CDR1 is SGHDT and CDR2 is YYEEEE. Here the CDR3 reads CASSKRVWTGSFSYGYTF. For the CDR3, the DNA is TGTGCCAGCAGTAAAAGGGTCTGGACAGGATCTTTTAGCTATGGCTACACCTTC.

The chain combines TRBV6-1 with TRBJ2-7; D uncertain. Germline values: CDR1 MNHNS, CDR2 SASEGT. The CDR3 contains 15 residues. V was pared by 0 bases and J by 0 bases, with 9 bases between. The CDR3 here is CASSEAVMSSYEQYF. Here the CDR3 DNA reads TGTGCCAGCAGTGAAGCCGTCATGAGCTCCTACGAGCAGTACTTC.

V gene TRBV6-1 combines with J gene TRBJ1-5; 7 bases map to TRBD1. The CDR3 length is 13 residues. After removal of 10 bases from V and 5 bases from J, the junction contained 8 bases not matched to a gene. The V gene's germline CDR1 is MNHNS and CDR2 SASEGT. This chain's CDR3 is CATSGTDDQPQHF. DNA of the CDR3: TGTGCCACTTCCGGGACAGACGATCAGCCCCAGCATTTT.

This clone was counted only a few times. The chain combines TRBV7-2 with TRBJ1-4, with a possible D match to TRBD1 (6 bases). CDR1 and CDR2 from the germline V gene are SGHTA and FQGNSA. The CDR3 has 15 residues. The ends were cut back, 1 base at V and 5 bases at J, with 11 bases in the middle. The DNA for the CDR3 is TGTGCCAGCAGCTTAGGATTGACAGGAAATGAAAAACTGTTTTTT. It yields the protein CASSLGLTGNEKLFF.

This chain joins TRBV5-1 and TRBJ2-1, with TRBD2 identical over 10 bases. The CDR3 extends over 14 amino acids. From germline, CDR1 is SGHRS and CDR2 YFSETQ. V trimming: 9 bases; J trimming: 0 bases; junction bases outside the gene matches: 3. CDR3 residues: CATTSGDSYNEQFF. The DNA of the CDR3 is TGCGCCACCACTAGCGGGGACTCCTACAATGAGCAGTTCTTC. Drawing the rest from reference TRBV5-1 and TRBJ2-1, the complete variable domain is KAGVTQTPRYLIKTRGQQVTLSCSPISGHRSVSWYQQTPGQGLQFLFEYFSETQRNKGNFPGRFSGRQFSNSRSEMNVSTLELGDSALYLCATTSGDSYNEQFFGPGTRLTVL.

This clone was seen once. The genes are TRBV5-1 and TRBJ1-3, with 7 positions matching TRBD1. V was clipped by 0 bases and J by 1 base; unmatched bases: 7. Germline CDR1 is SGHRS and CDR2 is YFSETQ. CDR3 size: 17 residues. The CDR3 region has the DNA TGCGCCAGCAGCTTGGCCCCCTCGACAGGGTCTGGAAACACCATATATTTT. Protein product: CASSLAPSTGSGNTIYF.

The chain couples TRBV28 to TRBJ1-1; the D is unclear. Germline V lookup: CDR1 MDHEN, CDR2 SYDVKM. V lost 5 bases to trimming and J lost 11 bases, with 15 bases between them. CDR3 length: 12 amino acids. CDR3 sequence (DNA): TGTGCCAGCAGTGGACTGGAAGGTCGTGCTTTCTTT. It specifies CASSGLEGRAFF.

In its sample, this clone was seen a few times. The rearrangement uses TRBV4-1 and TRBJ2-2, with 9 bases that match TRBD1. The CDR3 has 16 residues. The V gene end was trimmed by 2 bases and the J gene end by 4 bases; junction bases not matched to a gene: 5. Germline CDR1 and CDR2: MGHRA and YSYEKL. The CDR3 is CASSQWGQGSTGELFF. CDR3 DNA sequence: TGCGCCAGCAGCCAATGGGGACAGGGTTCCACCGGGGAGCTGTTTTTT.

This clone has at least ten counts. The sample carries other DNA sequences with the same CDR3. The rearrangement uses TRBV5-5 and TRBJ1-3; D perhaps matches TRBD1 (6 bases). Germline V CDR1 and CDR2: SGHKS, YYEKEE (reference sequence). This CDR3 comprises 13 residues. Trimming took 3 bases from V and 4 from J, leaving 8 bases between them. Here the CDR3 DNA reads TGTGCCAGCAGCTCGACAGGAGGAAACACCATATATTTT. Protein sequence: CASSSTGGNTIYF.

J is TRBJ1-2 and V is TRBV7-8; a weak D match, TRBD1 (5 bases). Germline loops: CDR1 SGHVS, CDR2 FQNEAQ. V lost 1 base and J lost 8, with 11 bases in between. This CDR3 contains 13 residues. The CDR3 nucleotides are TGTGCCAGCAGCTTAGAGGGGTTGAGGGGCTACACCTTC. This gives the protein CASSLEGLRGYTF. Supplemented by reference TRBV7-8 and TRBJ1-2, the full variable domain reads GAGVSQSPRYKVAKRGQDVALRCDPISGHVSLFWYQQALGQGPEFLTYFQNEAQLDKSGLPSDRFFAERPEGSVSTLKIQRTQQEDSAVYLCASSLEGLRGYTFGSGTRLTVV.

In nucleotides, the CDR3 is TGTGCCAGCTCACCGGGACAGGGGAACACTGAAGCTTTCTTT. Its translation: CASSPGQGNTEAFF. The gene calls are TRBV18 and TRBJ1-1, with TRBD1 matching over 9 bases. The CDR3 totals 14 residues. Germline-derived CDR1 and CDR2 are KGHSH and LQKENI. V was pared by 3 bases and J by 1 base, with 0 bases of the junction left unmatched.

This chain links TRBV19 with TRBJ2-6; 12 bases line up with TRBD1. V lost 5 bases to trimming and J lost 1 base; unmatched junction nucleotides: 3. Germline CDR1 reads LNHDA; CDR2 reads SQIVND (reference sequence). The CDR3 loop spans 17 amino acids. In DNA, the CDR3 is TGTGCCAGTAGTCCGGGACAGGGGGCGTCTGGGGCCAACGTCCTGACTTTC. As protein: CASSPGQGASGANVLTF.

The rearrangement uses TRBV18 and TRBJ1-5; D is unresolved. Germline V gene lookup returns CDR1 KGHSH and CDR2 LQKENI. This CDR3 has 15 amino acids. V was pared by 3 bases and J by 2 bases, with 11 bases between. In DNA form, the CDR3 reads TGTGCCAGCTCACCCCTCCCGGTGGGCAATCAGCCCCAGCATTTT. Translation gives CASSPLPVGNQPQHF.

The chain recombines TRBV6-1 with TRBJ2-7; 9 bases are shared with TRBD1. With V trimmed by 5 bases and J by 4 bases, 6 bases remained unmatched. Per germline, CDR1 MNHNS and CDR2 SASEGT. The length of the CDR3 is 14 residues. The CDR3 nucleotides read TGTGCCAGCAGTATGGGACAGGGCCTTTACGAGCAGTACTTC. Translation gives CASSMGQGLYEQYF.

V usage is TRBV30 and J usage is TRBJ2-4; perhaps TRBD2 as D (5 bases). The germline V and J ends were trimmed by 0 bases and 8 bases, with 11 bases remaining between them. In germline, CDR1 is GTSNPN, CDR2 SVGIG (reference sequence). The CDR3 consists of 13 residues. CDR3 bases: TGTGCCTGGAGTGTCGGAACGAGGGACATTCAGTACTTC. This encodes CAWSVGTRDIQYF.

To note about this clone: Other DNA variants within this sample encode the same CDR3. The DNA of the CDR3 is TGTGCCAGCTCGGGGGGGCTGACAGATACGCAGTATTTT. Translation: CASSGGLTDTQYF. V and J are TRBV2 and TRBJ2-3, with 8 bases lining up with TRBD2. With V trimmed by 8 bases and J by 3 bases, 4 bases remained unmatched. From germline, CDR1 is SNHLY and CDR2 FYNNEI. CDR3 length equals 13 residues.

This clone appeared a few times. The gene calls are TRBV9 and TRBJ2-3; 9 nucleotides agree with TRBD2. Germline CDR1 reads SGDLS; CDR2 reads YYNGEE. CDR3 length equals 16 residues. With V trimmed by 2 bases and J by 0 bases, 4 bases remained unmatched. The CDR3 bases are TGTGCCAGCAGCGTGGTAGCGGGGGCTAGCACAGATACGCAGTATTTT. It yields the protein CASSVVAGASTDTQYF.

The gene calls are TRBV9 and TRBJ1-2; weak D call: TRBD1 (5 bases). Trimming cost V 4 bases and J 4 bases, with 14 bases left between them. Germline-derived CDR1 and CDR2 are SGDLS and YYNGEE. There are 14 residues in the CDR3. The CDR3 DNA follows: TGTGCCAGCAGCCCGTCCGGGGGTGGCTATGGCTACACCTTC. It codes for CASSPSGGGYGYTF.

The chain links TRBV5-1 to TRBJ1-2; 11 bases agree with TRBD1. CDR1 and CDR2 (germline): SGHRS, YFSETQ. The CDR3 is 16 residues long. V was pared by 0 bases and J by 6 bases, with 7 bases of the junction left unmatched. The CDR3 is CASSLATGQGDNGYTF. The CDR3, as DNA: TGCGCCAGCAGCTTGGCTACGGGACAGGGGGATAATGGCTACACCTTC. Full variable domain (remainder filled in from reference TRBV5-1 and TRBJ1-2): KAGVTQTPRYLIKTRGQQVTLSCSPISGHRSVSWYQQTPGQGLQFLFEYFSETQRNKGNFPGRFSGRQFSNSRSEMNVSTLELGDSALYLCASSLATGQGDNGYTFGSGTRLTVV.

The V and J genes are TRBV6-5 and TRBJ1-2, with 10 bases fitting TRBD1. Germline lookup yields CDR1 MNHEY and CDR2 SVGAGI. The J segment lost 4 bases and the V segment lost 6 bases, leaving 8 bases of the junction unmatched. This CDR3 contains 15 residues. CDR3 protein: CASRPDRGSSYGYTF. CDR3 in DNA: TGTGCCAGCAGGCCGGACAGGGGGAGTAGCTATGGCTACACCTTC.

This chain links TRBV21-1 with TRBJ2-2; TRBD2, the table's D call, was not compared with the DNA. TRBV21-1 has pseudogene status. The CDR3 contains 15 residues. CDR3 bases: TGTGCCAGCACCGTAAGCGGGGCTAACACCGGGGAGCTGTTTTTT. This encodes CASTVSGANTGELFF.

This chain connects TRBV4-2 to TRBJ2-2, with a possible D match to TRBD2 (7 bases). CDR1 and CDR2 from the germline V gene are LGHNA and YNFKEQ. CDR3 length equals 17 residues. Trimming removed 1 base from V and 4 bases from J, with 16 bases in between. The CDR3 region has the DNA TGTGCCAGCAGCCAAGGTACGGGGGGCCCTCGCACCGGGGAGCTGTTTTTT. Its translation is CASSQGTGGPRTGELFF.

The chain joins TRBV18 to TRBJ1-1, with D possibly matching TRBD1 (5 bases). From germline, CDR1 is KGHSH and CDR2 LQKENI. Trimming removed 1 base at V and 4 bases at J, with 7 bases between. This CDR3 is built from 13 residues. CDR3 loop: CASSPLQGTEAFF. The CDR3 DNA follows: TGTGCCAGCTCACCACTTCAGGGCACTGAAGCTTTCTTT. The whole variable domain, filled in from reference TRBV18 and TRBJ1-1, reads NAGVMQNPRHLVRRRGQEARLRCSPMKGHSHVYWYRQLPEEGLKFMVYLQKENIIDESGMPKERFSAEFPKEGPSILRIQQVVRGDSAAYFCASSPLQGTEAFFGQGTRLTVV.

The V call is TRBV10-3, the J call TRBJ1-1; maybe TRBD1 (5 bases). CDR1 is ENHRY, CDR2 SYGVKD, per germline. With 6 bases removed from V and 5 bases from J, the gap between germline ends came to 13 bases. The CDR3 loop spans 13 amino acids. The CDR3 is CAIRGHTGTEAFF. In DNA, the CDR3 is TGTGCCATCAGGGGGCACACTGGGACTGAAGCTTTCTTT.

This chain connects TRBV27 to TRBJ2-3; 8 nucleotides match TRBD2. With V trimmed by 6 bases and J by 2 bases, 19 bases remained unmatched. The CDR3 is made up of 19 amino acids. Germline-derived CDR1 and CDR2 are MNHEY and SMNVEV (reference sequence). CDR3 region: CASRPLQRGPRPVTDTQYF. For the CDR3, the DNA is TGTGCCAGCAGACCCCTCCAGCGGGGGCCCCGACCCGTCACAGATACGCAGTATTTT.

The chain is built from TRBV7-2 and TRBJ2-7, with D possibly being TRBD2 (6 bases). V was clipped by 1 base and J by 4 bases, with 14 bases between them. Germline assignment: CDR1 SGHTA and CDR2 FQGNSA. The CDR3 spans 15 residues. The CDR3 DNA reads TGTGCCAGCAGCTTAGTGGCGGGGATAGGGTACGAGCAGTACTTC. Encoded protein: CASSLVAGIGYEQYF. The variable domain in full, with the rest retrieved from reference TRBV7-2 and TRBJ2-7, is GAGVSQSPSNKVTEKGKDVELRCDPISGHTALYWYRQSLGQGLEFLIYFQGNSAPDKSGLPSDRFSAERTGGSVSTLTIQRTQQEDSAVYLCASSLVAGIGYEQYFGPGTRLTVT.

V gene TRBV7-2 combines with J gene TRBJ1-1; 9 bases align to TRBD1. This CDR3 is 13 amino acids long. Germline CDR1 and CDR2: SGHTA and FQGNSA. Trimming took 5 bases from V and 11 from J; bases not matched to a gene: 9. CDR3 region: CASSRGQGGYAFF. In nucleotides, the CDR3 is TGTGCCAGCAGCCGGGGACAGGGAGGGTATGCTTTCTTT.

In this sample, this clone turned up a few times. The V and J genes are TRBV4-1 and TRBJ2-2, with a possible D match to TRBD2 (5 bases). V lost 0 bases and J lost 0, with 11 bases in between. This CDR3 comprises 17 residues. The germline V gene has CDR1 MGHRA and CDR2 YSYEKL. CDR3 sequence reads: CASSQDRDSANTGELFF. DNA for the CDR3: TGCGCCAGCAGCCAAGATCGCGATAGCGCGAACACCGGGGAGCTGTTTTTT.

The rearrangement joins TRBV30 to TRBJ1-1; TRBD1 matches 7 bases. Germline V lookup: CDR1 GTSNPN, CDR2 SVGIG (reference sequence). The CDR3 totals 14 residues. Trimming cost V 5 bases and J 3 bases; bases outside gene matches: 9. In nucleotides, the CDR3 is TGTGCCTGGGAATTCGGACAGGATTACACTGAAGCTTTCTTT. This gives the protein CAWEFGQDYTEAFF.